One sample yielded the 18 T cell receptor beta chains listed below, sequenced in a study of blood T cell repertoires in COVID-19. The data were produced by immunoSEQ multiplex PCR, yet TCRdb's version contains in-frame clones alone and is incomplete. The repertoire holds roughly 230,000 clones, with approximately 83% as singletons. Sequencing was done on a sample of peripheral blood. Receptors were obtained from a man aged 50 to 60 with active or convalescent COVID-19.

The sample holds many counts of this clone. CDR3 residues: CASSSPGQFYEQYF. As DNA, the CDR3 is TGTGCCAGCAGCTCCCCGGGACAATTCTACGAGCAGTACTTC. The chain uses TRBV5-6 and TRBJ2-7; D is possibly TRBD1 (6 bases). CDR1 SGHDT and CDR2 YYEEEE come from the germline V gene. The CDR3 is 14 residues long. Trimming took off 3 bases at V and 3 bases at J, with 13 bases between the two ends.

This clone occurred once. For the CDR3, the DNA is TGTGCCAGCAGCGCCGACAGGGTACAGCAGTTCTTC. Translation: CASSADRVQQFF. V gene TRBV7-8 combines with J gene TRBJ2-1; TRBD1 aligns across 7 bases. The CDR3 runs 12 residues. Germline CDR1 is SGHVS and CDR2 is FQNEAQ. V shed 5 bases and J 11 bases; nucleotides not matched to a gene: 6. The variable domain in full, with the rest retrieved from reference TRBV7-8 and TRBJ2-1, is GAGVSQSPRYKVAKRGQDVALRCDPISGHVSLFWYQQALGQGPEFLTYFQNEAQLDKSGLPSDRFFAERPEGSVSTLKIQRTQQEDSAVYLCASSADRVQQFFGPGTRLTVL.

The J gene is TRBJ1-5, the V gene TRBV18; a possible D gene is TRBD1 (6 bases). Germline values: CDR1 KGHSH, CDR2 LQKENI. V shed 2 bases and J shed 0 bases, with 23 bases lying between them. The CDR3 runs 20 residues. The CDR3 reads CASSPKGPGGALNSNQPQHF. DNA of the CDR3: TGTGCCAGCTCACCAAAGGGACCGGGGGGCGCGTTGAATAGCAATCAGCCCCAGCATTTT.

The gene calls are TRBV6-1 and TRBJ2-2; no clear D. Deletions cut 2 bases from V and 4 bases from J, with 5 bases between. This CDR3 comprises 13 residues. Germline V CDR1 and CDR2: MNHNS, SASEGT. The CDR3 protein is CASSEYSTGELFF. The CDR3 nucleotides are TGTGCCAGCAGTGAATACAGCACCGGGGAGCTGTTTTTT.

The CDR3 here is CSGVEYGARDTQYF. The CDR3 DNA reads as TGCAGCGGCGTTGAATATGGGGCGAGAGATACGCAGTATTTT. The rearrangement uses TRBV29-1 and TRBJ2-3, with a possible D match to TRBD1 (5 bases). The CDR3 runs 14 residues. The V end lost 7 bases, the J end lost 5 bases, and 19 bases lay between the germline ends. Germline CDR1 and CDR2: SQVTM and ANQGSEA.

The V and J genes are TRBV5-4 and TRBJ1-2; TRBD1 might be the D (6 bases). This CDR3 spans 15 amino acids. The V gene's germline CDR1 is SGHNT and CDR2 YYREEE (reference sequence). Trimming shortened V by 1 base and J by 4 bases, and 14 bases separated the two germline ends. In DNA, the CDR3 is TGTGCCAGCAGCTTGCCCGTTGGACAGCTCTATGGCTACACCTTC. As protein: CASSLPVGQLYGYTF.

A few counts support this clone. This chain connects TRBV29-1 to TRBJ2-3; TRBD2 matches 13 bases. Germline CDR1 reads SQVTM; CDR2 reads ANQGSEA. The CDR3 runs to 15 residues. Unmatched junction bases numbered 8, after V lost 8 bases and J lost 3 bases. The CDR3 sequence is CSILLAGGLTDTQYF. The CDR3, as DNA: TGCAGCATCCTACTAGCGGGGGGGCTAACAGATACGCAGTATTTT.

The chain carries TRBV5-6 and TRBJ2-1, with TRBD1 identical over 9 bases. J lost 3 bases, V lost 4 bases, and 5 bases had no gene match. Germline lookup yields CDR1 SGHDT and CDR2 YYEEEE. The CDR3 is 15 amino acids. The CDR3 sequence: CASSHGQGRYNEQFF. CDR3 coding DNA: TGTGCCAGCAGCCATGGACAGGGGCGCTACAATGAGCAGTTCTTC.

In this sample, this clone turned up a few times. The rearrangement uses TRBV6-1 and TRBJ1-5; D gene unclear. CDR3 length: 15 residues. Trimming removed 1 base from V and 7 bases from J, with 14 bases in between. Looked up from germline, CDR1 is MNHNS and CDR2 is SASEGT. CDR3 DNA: TGTGCCAGCAGTGAAGGGGCCCCGTGGCTCCAGCCCCAGCATTTT. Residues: CASSEGAPWLQPQHF.

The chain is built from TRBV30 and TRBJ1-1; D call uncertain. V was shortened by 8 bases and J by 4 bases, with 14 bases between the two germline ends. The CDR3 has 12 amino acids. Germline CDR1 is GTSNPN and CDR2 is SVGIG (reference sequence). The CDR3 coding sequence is TGTGCCGCAAATAAAGGAGGCACTGAAGCTTTCTTT. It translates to CAANKGGTEAFF. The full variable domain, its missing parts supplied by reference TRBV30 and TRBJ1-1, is SQTIHQWPATLVQPVGSPLSLECTVEGTSNPNLYWYRQAAGRGLQLLFYSVGIGQISSEVPQNLSASRPQDRQFILSSKKLLLSDSGFYLCAANKGGTEAFFGQGTRLTVV.

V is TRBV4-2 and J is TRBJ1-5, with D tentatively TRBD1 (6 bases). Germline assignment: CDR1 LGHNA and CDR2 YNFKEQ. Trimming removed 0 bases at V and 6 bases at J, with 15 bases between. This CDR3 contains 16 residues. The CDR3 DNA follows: TGTGCCAGCAGCCAAGAGTGGGGTCAGGGGTTTCAGCCCCAGCATTTT. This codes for CASSQEWGQGFQPQHF.

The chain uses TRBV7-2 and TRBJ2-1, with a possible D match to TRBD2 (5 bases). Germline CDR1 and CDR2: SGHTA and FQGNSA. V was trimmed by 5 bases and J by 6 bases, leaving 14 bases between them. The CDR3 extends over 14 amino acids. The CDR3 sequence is CASSPVRVGNEQFF. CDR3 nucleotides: TGTGCCAGCAGCCCTGTGCGGGTGGGCAATGAGCAGTTCTTC.

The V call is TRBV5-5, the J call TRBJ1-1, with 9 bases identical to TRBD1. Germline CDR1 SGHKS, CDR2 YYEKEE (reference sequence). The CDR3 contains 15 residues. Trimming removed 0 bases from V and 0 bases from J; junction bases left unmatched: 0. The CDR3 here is CASSLDRGLNTEAFF. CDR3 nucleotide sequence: TGTGCCAGCAGCTTGGACAGGGGGCTGAACACTGAAGCTTTCTTT.

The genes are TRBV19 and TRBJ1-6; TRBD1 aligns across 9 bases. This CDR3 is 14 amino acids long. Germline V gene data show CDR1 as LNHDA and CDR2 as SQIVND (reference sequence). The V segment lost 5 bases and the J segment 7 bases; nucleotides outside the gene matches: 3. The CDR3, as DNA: TGTGCCAGTAGTGGGGACAGGGAGAATTCACCCCTCCACTTT. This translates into CASSGDRENSPLHF.

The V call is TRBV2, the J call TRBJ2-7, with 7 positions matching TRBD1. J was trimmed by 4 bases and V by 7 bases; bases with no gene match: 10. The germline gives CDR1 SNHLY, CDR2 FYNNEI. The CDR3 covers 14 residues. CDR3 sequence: CASTFRQGGYEQYF. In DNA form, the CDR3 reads TGTGCCAGCACTTTCCGACAGGGTGGTTACGAGCAGTACTTC.

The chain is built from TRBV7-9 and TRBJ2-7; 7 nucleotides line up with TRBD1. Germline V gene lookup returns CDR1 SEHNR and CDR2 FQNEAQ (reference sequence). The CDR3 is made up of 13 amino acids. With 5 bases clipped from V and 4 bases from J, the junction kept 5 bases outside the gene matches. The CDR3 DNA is TGTGCCAGCAGCCCGGGACAGTATTACGAGCAGTACTTC. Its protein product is CASSPGQYYEQYF.

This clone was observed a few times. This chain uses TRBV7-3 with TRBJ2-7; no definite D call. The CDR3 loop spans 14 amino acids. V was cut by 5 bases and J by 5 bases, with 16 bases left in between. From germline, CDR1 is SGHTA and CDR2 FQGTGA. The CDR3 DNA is TGTGCCAGCAGCCGAACCCTTCCGGTAAACGAGCAGTACTTC. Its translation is CASSRTLPVNEQYF.

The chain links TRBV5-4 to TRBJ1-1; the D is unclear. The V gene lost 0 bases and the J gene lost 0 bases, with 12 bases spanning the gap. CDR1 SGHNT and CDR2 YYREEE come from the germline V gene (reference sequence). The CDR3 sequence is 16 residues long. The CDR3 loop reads CASSLDGSYLNTEAFF. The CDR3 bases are TGTGCCAGCAGCTTGGACGGGTCCTACCTGAACACTGAAGCTTTCTTT.